One and the same sample provided the 23 T cell receptor beta chains below, sequenced in a study of cytomegalovirus exposure and HLA in healthy donors. PCR amplification relied on 60 Vbeta primers (plus 13 Jbeta primers). The repertoire was sequenced with immunoSEQ multiplex PCR; TCRdb's copy has only in-frame clones and lacks some. This table holds 170,000 or so clones, more than 80% found once. Specimen: PBMCs. These receptors were collected from a man between 18 and 35 years old in good health and CMV-seronegative.

The chain joins TRBV27 to TRBJ2-7, with 7 bases that match TRBD1. V lost 3 bases and J lost 2; bases outside the gene matches: 13. The CDR3 is 17 amino acids. CDR1 is MNHEY, CDR2 SMNVEV, per germline (reference sequence). The CDR3 coding sequence is TGTGCCAGCAGTTTCCGAGTAGGGACAGTCACTACCTACGAGCAGTACTTC. Protein: CASSFRVGTVTTYEQYF.

The chain uses TRBV18 and TRBJ2-3; weak D call: TRBD1 (6 bases). The V end lost 2 bases, the J end lost 4 bases, and 25 bases lay between the germline ends. Germline V lookup: CDR1 KGHSH, CDR2 LQKENI. CDR3 size: 19 residues. The CDR3 here is CASSPIGLQGRIGSDTQYF. The CDR3 coding sequence is TGTGCCAGCTCACCAATCGGTCTGCAGGGGCGCATTGGTTCAGATACGCAGTATTTT. The full variable domain, rest sourced from reference TRBV18 and TRBJ2-3, is NAGVMQNPRHLVRRRGQEARLRCSPMKGHSHVYWYRQLPEEGLKFMVYLQKENIIDESGMPKERFSAEFPKEGPSILRIQQVVRGDSAAYFCASSPIGLQGRIGSDTQYFGPGTRLTVL.

This chain joins TRBV5-4 and TRBJ2-1, with 11 bases fitting TRBD2. Losses at the gene ends were 3 bases for V and 3 bases for J; bases not matched to a gene: 2. Germline V CDR1 and CDR2: SGHNT, YYREEE (reference sequence). The CDR3 has 15 residues. CDR3 residues: CASSSGLADYNEQFF. CDR3 in DNA: TGTGCCAGCAGCTCGGGACTAGCGGACTACAATGAGCAGTTCTTC.

V is TRBV5-6 and J is TRBJ1-5; TRBD1 aligns across 7 bases. The CDR3 is 15 residues long. Looked up from germline, CDR1 is SGHDT and CDR2 is YYEEEE. With 3 bases clipped from V and 3 bases from J, the junction kept 6 bases outside the gene matches. The CDR3 DNA reads as TGTGCCAGCAGCTCCCGGACAGGATACAATCAGCCCCAGCATTTT. It codes for CASSSRTGYNQPQHF. The whole variable domain, remainder taken from reference TRBV5-6 and TRBJ1-5, is DAGVTQSPTHLIKTRGQQVTLRCSPKSGHDTVSWYQQALGQGPQFIFQYYEEEERQRGNFPDRFSGHQFPNYSSELNVNALLLGDSALYLCASSSRTGYNQPQHFGDGTRLSIL.

The gene calls are TRBV5-8 and TRBJ2-1; D is ambiguous. CDR3 length: 13 amino acids. The V gene's germline CDR1 is SGHTS and CDR2 YDEGEE. Trimming shortened V by 1 base and J by 4 bases, and 6 bases separated the two germline ends. CDR3 in amino acids: CASSLPGYNEQFF. The CDR3 DNA sequence: TGTGCCAGCAGCTTGCCCGGGTACAATGAGCAGTTCTTC.

V usage is TRBV6-6 and J usage is TRBJ2-5, with D tentatively TRBD2 (7 bases). Looked up from germline, CDR1 is MNHNY and CDR2 is SVGAGI (reference sequence). The CDR3 totals 13 residues. Trimming took off 8 bases at V and 4 bases at J, with 14 bases between the two ends. Here the CDR3 DNA reads TGTGCCAGCCGGGGGGCGGGGCCAGAGACCCAGTACTTC. Its protein product is CASRGAGPETQYF.

This clone has more than one count but fewer than ten. The chain combines TRBV5-1 with TRBJ2-7; a weak D match, TRBD2 (5 bases). The CDR3 sequence is 14 residues long. Germline CDR1 and CDR2: SGHRS and YFSETQ. V was shortened by 1 base and J by 1 base, with 9 bases between the two germline ends. CDR3 in amino acids: CASSLKGLSYEQYF. The CDR3 DNA follows: TGCGCCAGCAGCTTGAAAGGACTGTCCTACGAGCAGTACTTC.

This clone was recorded once. V gene TRBV7-2 combines with J gene TRBJ2-5, with D hard to call. The length of the CDR3 is 12 residues. Germline loops: CDR1 SGHTA, CDR2 FQGNSA. V was pared by 1 base and J by 5 bases, with 5 bases between. CDR3 in DNA: TGTGCCAGCAGCTTAGTTGCGGAGACCCAGTACTTC. Its protein is CASSLVAETQYF.

This clone was detected once. The chain links TRBV7-8 to TRBJ2-2; the match to TRBD2 covers 9 bases. The CDR3 sequence is 18 residues long. In germline, CDR1 is SGHVS, CDR2 FQNEAQ. J gave up 2 bases and V 4 bases, and 11 bases lay outside the gene matches. CDR3 loop: CASSSATSGLLNTGELFF. For the CDR3, the DNA is TGTGCCAGCAGCTCCGCTACTAGCGGGTTACTAAACACCGGGGAGCTGTTTTTT.

The chain links TRBV28 to TRBJ2-5; 8 nucleotides match TRBD2. V lost 5 bases, J lost 11 bases, and 4 bases stayed unmatched. The germline CDR1 and CDR2 sequences are MDHEN and SYDVKM. CDR3 length: 11 amino acids. The CDR3 DNA is TGTGCCAGCAGTCTCGGGAGGGAGCAGTACTTC. Residues: CASSLGREQYF.

J is TRBJ2-7 and V is TRBV11-2; 8 bases are a match to TRBD2. Trimming removed 4 bases from V and 3 bases from J; junction bases left unmatched: 8. Germline lookup yields CDR1 SGHAT and CDR2 FQNNGV. This CDR3 has 15 residues. The CDR3 loop is CASSSTGGRSYEQYF. The CDR3 DNA reads as TGTGCCAGCAGCTCAACTGGCGGGAGGAGCTACGAGCAGTACTTC.

For this clone: A read error may produce the germline difference seen at one junction end. The J gene is TRBJ2-7, the V gene TRBV7-7; TRBD2 matches at 8 bases. Germline lookup yields CDR1 SSHAT and CDR2 FNYEAQ (reference sequence). CDR3 length: 13 amino acids. The CDR3 reads CASSAGLGGEQYF. CDR3 sequence (DNA): TGTGCTAGCAGCGCGGGACTAGGAGGCGAGCAGTACTTC.

This chain links TRBV19 with TRBJ1-1; D unclear. Trimming cost V 5 bases and J 13 bases, with 11 bases left between them. The CDR3 extends over 10 amino acids. Germline V gene sequence: CDR1 LNHDA, CDR2 SQIVND (reference sequence). CDR3 in amino acids: CASSRGPHFF. The CDR3 bases are TGTGCCAGTAGTCGCGGGCCCCATTTCTTT.

The chain joins TRBV29-1 to TRBJ2-5, with D unresolved. The CDR3 runs 13 residues. V was trimmed by 4 bases and J by 5 bases, leaving 14 bases between them. The V gene's germline CDR1 is SQVTM and CDR2 ANQGSEA. CDR3 region: CSVGGEFSETQYF. The CDR3 DNA reads TGCAGCGTTGGAGGAGAGTTTTCGGAGACCCAGTACTTC.

The chain links TRBV6-4 to TRBJ2-1; 11 bases map to TRBD2. The CDR3 is made up of 14 amino acids. Unmatched junction bases numbered 9, after V lost 7 bases and J lost 10 bases. Germline values: CDR1 MRHNA, CDR2 SNTAGT. The CDR3 is CASKLAGEVGEQFF. Here the CDR3 DNA reads TGTGCCAGCAAACTAGCGGGAGAGGTTGGCGAGCAGTTCTTC.

The chain couples TRBV5-1 to TRBJ2-5; D is perhaps TRBD1 (5 bases). The CDR3 spans 14 residues. Trimming left V 2 bases short and J 5 bases short, with 13 bases between. Per the germline V gene, CDR1 is SGHRS and CDR2 is YFSETQ. The CDR3 DNA follows: TGCGCCAGCAGCTTTCAGGGATTAGGCGAGACCCAGTACTTC. Translating it yields CASSFQGLGETQYF. Filled out from reference TRBV5-1 and TRBJ2-5, the complete variable domain reads KAGVTQTPRYLIKTRGQQVTLSCSPISGHRSVSWYQQTPGQGLQFLFEYFSETQRNKGNFPGRFSGRQFSNSRSEMNVSTLELGDSALYLCASSFQGLGETQYFGPGTRLLVL.

The rearrangement links TRBV13 to TRBJ2-3, with D maybe TRBD2 (6 bases). V lost 4 bases, J lost 2 bases, and 13 bases lay in between. The germline CDR1 and CDR2 sequences are PRHDT and FYEKMQ (reference sequence). The CDR3 spans 15 residues. In DNA, the CDR3 is TGTGCCAGCAGCTATTGGAGGGGAACCACAGATACGCAGTATTTT. It encodes CASSYWRGTTDTQYF.

V gene TRBV18 combines with J gene TRBJ2-1, with 7 bases aligning to TRBD1. V gave up 6 bases and J gave up 15 bases; unmatched junction bases: 14. Germline V gives CDR1 KGHSH, CDR2 LQKENI. The CDR3 runs to 13 residues. The CDR3 protein is CASSSNRQGDLFF. CDR3 nucleotide sequence: TGTGCCAGCTCCTCAAACCGACAGGGAGATCTGTTCTTC.

V usage is TRBV28 and J usage is TRBJ2-1, with no clear D. Trimming cost V 1 base and J 4 bases, with 8 bases left between them. Germline assignment: CDR1 MDHEN and CDR2 SYDVKM. The CDR3 is made up of 14 amino acids. CDR3 region: CASSLFQVYNEQFF. The CDR3 DNA sequence: TGTGCCAGCAGTTTATTCCAGGTATACAATGAGCAGTTCTTC.

V is TRBV7-9 and J is TRBJ1-4; no clear D. CDR1 is SEHNR and CDR2 is FQNEAQ in the germline V gene (reference sequence). Trimming pared 4 bases from V and 8 bases from J, leaving 14 bases between. CDR3 length: 14 amino acids. CDR3: CASSSSKEDEKLFF. As DNA, the CDR3 is TGTGCCAGCAGCTCTAGTAAGGAAGACGAAAAACTGTTTTTT.

This clone was seen a handful of times. V usage is TRBV12-5 and J usage is TRBJ1-1; no clear D. CDR1 LGHNT and CDR2 FRNRAP come from the germline V gene. The CDR3 is 11 amino acids. The V end was cut by 7 bases, the J end by 3 bases, with 6 bases between. The CDR3: CASDADTEAFF. CDR3 DNA sequence: TGTGCTAGTGACGCGGACACTGAAGCTTTCTTT.

The J gene is TRBJ2-1, the V gene TRBV5-6; D is possibly TRBD2 (6 bases). V lost 5 bases and J 4 bases, leaving 13 bases between the germline ends. The CDR3 contains 14 residues. In germline, CDR1 is SGHDT, CDR2 YYEEEE. CDR3 in DNA: TGTGCCAGCAGTTACTCAGGGAGGTACAATGAGCAGTTCTTC. It yields the protein CASSYSGRYNEQFF.

The V gene is TRBV7-9, the J gene TRBJ2-2; TRBD2 matches at 8 bases. V shed 1 base and J 2 bases; nucleotides not matched to a gene: 3. The CDR3 contains 16 residues. The germline V gene has CDR1 SEHNR and CDR2 FQNEAQ (reference sequence). The CDR3 loop is CASSLELAVNTGELFF. The CDR3 nucleotides read TGTGCCAGCAGCTTAGAACTAGCGGTTAACACCGGGGAGCTGTTTTTT.